This T cell receptor (beta chain) came from a study of beta chain features in type 1 diabetes. Looking at the study overall: Cell yields, gender and age were similar in healthy donors and patients. Study findings and constraints: Although PCR might favor shorter templates, it would do so equally in patients and controls. Among patients with Type 1 diabetes, TCRB CDR3s were moderately but significantly shorter in every one of the four CD4+ subsets.

This CDR3 has 12 residues. Trimming took off 4 bases at V and 6 bases at J, with 9 bases between the two ends. The germline gives CDR1 SGHAT, CDR2 FQDESV (reference sequence). One heparinised blood draw averaging around 0.12 L was given by each donor. Regarding this clone: What it recognizes is unknown.

Investigators reverse transcribed all isolated RNA, so they sequenced expressed TCRB transcripts. Naive, central memory and regulatory T cell samples produced a mean of roughly 3.8 million reads. Only in-frame clones appear in the TCRdb table, and some are missing; sequencing was by immunoSEQ multiplex PCR. The table includes some 660,000 clones, over 11% detected once. What was sequenced was naive CD4+ T cells from blood. The chain uses TRBV11-1 and TRBJ1-2; D is perhaps TRBD1 (6 bases). The source of this sequence is a man younger than 30 with type 1 diabetes. CDR3 residues: CASSSGQNGYTF. CDR3 nucleotides: TGTGCCAGCAGCTCAGGACAGAATGGCTACACCTTC.